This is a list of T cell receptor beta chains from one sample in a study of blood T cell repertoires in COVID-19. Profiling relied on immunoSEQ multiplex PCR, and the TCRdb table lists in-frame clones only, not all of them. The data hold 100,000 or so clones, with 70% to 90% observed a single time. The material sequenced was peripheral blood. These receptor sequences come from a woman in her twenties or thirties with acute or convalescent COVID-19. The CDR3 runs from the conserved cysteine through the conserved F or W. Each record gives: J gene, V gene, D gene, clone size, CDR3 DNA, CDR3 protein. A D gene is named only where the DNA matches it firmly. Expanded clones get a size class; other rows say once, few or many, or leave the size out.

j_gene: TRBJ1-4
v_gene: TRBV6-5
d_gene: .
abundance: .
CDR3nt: TGTGCCAGCAGTCTAGGGACTTATGAAAAACTGTTTTTT
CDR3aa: CASSLGTYEKLFF

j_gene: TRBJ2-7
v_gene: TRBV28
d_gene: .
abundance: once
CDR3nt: TGTGCCAGCAGTTTAGGGGCCGTTTCCCCCTACGAGCAGTACTTC
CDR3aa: CASSLGAVSPYEQYF

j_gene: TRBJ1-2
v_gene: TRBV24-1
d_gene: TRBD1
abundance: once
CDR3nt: TGTGCCACCAGTGACGGGGGACAGGACTCGTTCTATGGCTACACCTTC
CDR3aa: CATSDGGQDSFYGYTF

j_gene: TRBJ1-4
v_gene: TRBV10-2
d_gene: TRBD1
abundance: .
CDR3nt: TGCGCCAGCAGTGAGCCACAGGGGGGTGAAAAACTGTTTTTT
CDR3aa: CASSEPQGGEKLFF

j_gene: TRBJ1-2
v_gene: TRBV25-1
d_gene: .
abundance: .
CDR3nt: TGTGCCAGCAGTCCACGTTCGGGGTATAAGAATGGCTACACCTTC
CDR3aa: CASSPRSGYKNGYTF

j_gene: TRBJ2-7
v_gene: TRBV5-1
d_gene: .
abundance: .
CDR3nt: TGCGCCAGCAGGTGGGGACTGTTGGCCTACGAGCAGTACTTC
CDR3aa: CASRWGLLAYEQYF

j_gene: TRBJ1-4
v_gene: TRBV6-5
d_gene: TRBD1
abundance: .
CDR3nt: TGTGCCAGCAGTAGGGGGCAGGGTGAAAAACTGTTTTTT
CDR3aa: CASSRGQGEKLFF

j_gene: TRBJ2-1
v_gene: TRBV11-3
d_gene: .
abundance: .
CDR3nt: TGTGCCAGCAGCTCCGACAGCGATTTCTACAATGAGCAGTTCTTC
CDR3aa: CASSSDSDFYNEQFF

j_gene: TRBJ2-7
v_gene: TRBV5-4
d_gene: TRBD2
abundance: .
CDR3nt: TGTGCCAGCAGCAGGAATAGCGGGGGGCTACCTTACGAGCAGTACTTC
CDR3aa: CASSRNSGGLPYEQYF

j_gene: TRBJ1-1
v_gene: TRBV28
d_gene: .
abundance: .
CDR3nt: TGTGCCAGCAGTTTCCCCTACACTGAAGCTTTCTTT
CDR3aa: CASSFPYTEAFF

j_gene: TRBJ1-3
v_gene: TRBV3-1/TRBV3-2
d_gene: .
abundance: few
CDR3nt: TGTGCCAGCAGCTCACAGGGAAACGTGCACACCATATATTTT
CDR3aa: CASSSQGNVHTIYF

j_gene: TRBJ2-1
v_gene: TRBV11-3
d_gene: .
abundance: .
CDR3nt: TGTGCCAGCAGCCGGCCCTCTAGAGAGCAGTTCTTC
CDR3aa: CASSRPSREQFF

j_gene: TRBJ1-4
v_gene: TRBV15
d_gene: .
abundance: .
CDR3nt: TGTGCCACCAGCACCCAAGAGGGTGTCACTTCAACTAATGAAAAACTGTTTTTT
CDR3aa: CATSTQEGVTSTNEKLFF

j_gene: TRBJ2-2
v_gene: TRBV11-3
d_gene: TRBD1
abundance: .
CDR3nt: TGTGCCAGCAGCACAAAGCCGGGACAGGAGAACACCGGGGAGCTGTTTTTT
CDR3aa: CASSTKPGQENTGELFF

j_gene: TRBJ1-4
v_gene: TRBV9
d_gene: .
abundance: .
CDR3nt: TGTGCCAGCAGCGCGAGTGGGGCAGTTAATGAAAAACTGTTTTTT
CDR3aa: CASSASGAVNEKLFF

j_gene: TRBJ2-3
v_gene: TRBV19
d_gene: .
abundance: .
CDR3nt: TGTGCCAGTAGTCCCGGATACGACACAATCTCGGATACGCAGTATTTT
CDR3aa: CASSPGYDTISDTQYF

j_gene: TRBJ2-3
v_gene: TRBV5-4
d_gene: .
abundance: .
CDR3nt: TGTGCCAGCAGCTTGACAGGCACAGATACGCAGTATTTT
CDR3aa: CASSLTGTDTQYF

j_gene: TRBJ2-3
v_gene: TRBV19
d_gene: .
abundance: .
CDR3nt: TGTGCCAGTAGAAGCTCTGGGGGAGGCACATATACGCAGTATTTT
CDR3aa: CASRSSGGGTYTQYF

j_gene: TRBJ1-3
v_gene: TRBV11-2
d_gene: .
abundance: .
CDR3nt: TGTGCCAGCAGCCTCCAGTTAAACACCATATATTTT
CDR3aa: CASSLQLNTIYF

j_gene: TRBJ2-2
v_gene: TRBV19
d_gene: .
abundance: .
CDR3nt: TGTGCCAGTAGTATCAGGGGGGTCACCGGGGAGCTGTTTTTT
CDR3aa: CASSIRGVTGELFF

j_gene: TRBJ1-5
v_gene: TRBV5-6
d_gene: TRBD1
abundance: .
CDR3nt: TGTGCCAGCAGCTTTAGACAGGGTTATAGCAATCAGCCCCAGCATTTT
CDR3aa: CASSFRQGYSNQPQHF

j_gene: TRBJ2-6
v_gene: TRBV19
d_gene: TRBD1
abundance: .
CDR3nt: TGTGCCAGTACCCCAGTGGGGACAGGGGGCTCTGGGGCCAACGTCCTGACTTTC
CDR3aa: CASTPVGTGGSGANVLTF

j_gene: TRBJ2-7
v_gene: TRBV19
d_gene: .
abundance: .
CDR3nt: TGTGCCAGTAGTATTGGCCAACCTCCTCGCTACGAGCAGTACTTC
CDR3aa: CASSIGQPPRYEQYF

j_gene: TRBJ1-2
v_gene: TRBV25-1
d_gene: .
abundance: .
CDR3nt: TGTGCCAGCACTAGGGAGGGGGATGGCTACACCTTC
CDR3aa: CASTREGDGYTF

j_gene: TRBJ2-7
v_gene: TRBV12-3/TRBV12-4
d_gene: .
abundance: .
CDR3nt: TGTGCCAGCAGTTTCGCCAGGGCCTACGAGCAGTACTTC
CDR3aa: CASSFARAYEQYF

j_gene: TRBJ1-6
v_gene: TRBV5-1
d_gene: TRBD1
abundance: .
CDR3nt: TGCGCCAGCAGCCTCGGGACAGGGTCTTATGCAAGCCACTTT
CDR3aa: CASSLGTGSYASHF

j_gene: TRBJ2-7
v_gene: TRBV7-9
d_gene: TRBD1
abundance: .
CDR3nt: TGTGCCAGCAGCCTGAAGACAGGGACCTACGAGCAGTACTTC
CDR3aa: CASSLKTGTYEQYF

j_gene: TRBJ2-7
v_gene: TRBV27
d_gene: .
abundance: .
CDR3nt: TGTGCCAGCAGTTCACAGGGCGATGGGCCCTACGAGCAGTACTTC
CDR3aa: CASSSQGDGPYEQYF

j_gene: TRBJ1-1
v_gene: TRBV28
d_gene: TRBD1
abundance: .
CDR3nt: TGTGCCAGCAGTCGGCAGGGGGCGAGGATCACTGAAGCTTTCTTT
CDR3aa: CASSRQGARITEAFF

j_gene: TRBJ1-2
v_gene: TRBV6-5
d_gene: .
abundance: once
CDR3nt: TGTGCCAGTCGGGAGGGAGCGGGCTATGGCTACACCTTC
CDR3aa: CASREGAGYGYTF

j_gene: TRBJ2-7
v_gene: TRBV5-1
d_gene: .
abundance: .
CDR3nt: TGCGCCAGCACCCCCCCTGGGAGTGGCGAGCAGTACTTC
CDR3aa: CASTPPGSGEQYF

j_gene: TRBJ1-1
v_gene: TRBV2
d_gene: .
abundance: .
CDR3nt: TGTGCCAGCAAAGGGAGGACCCTCACTGAAGCTTTCTTT
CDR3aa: CASKGRTLTEAFF

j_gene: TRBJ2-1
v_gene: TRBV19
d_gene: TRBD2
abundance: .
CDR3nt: TGTGCCAGTAGTAACAGGCCTAGCGGGGCAATAAGCTCCTACAATGAGCAGTTCTTC
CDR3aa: CASSNRPSGAISSYNEQFF

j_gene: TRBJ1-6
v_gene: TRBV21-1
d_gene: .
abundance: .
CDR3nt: TGTGCCAGCAGCCCGGACAGGGCGCGCTCCTATAATTCACCCCTCCACTTT
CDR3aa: CASSPDRARSYNSPLHF

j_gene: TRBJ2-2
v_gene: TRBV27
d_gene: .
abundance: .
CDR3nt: TGTGCCAGCAGTCCGCGGACAATCTTCGAGGGGGAGCTGTTTTTT
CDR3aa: CASSPRTIFEGELFF

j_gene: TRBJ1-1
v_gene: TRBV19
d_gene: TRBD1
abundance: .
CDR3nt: TGTGCCAGTAGAATTGGGACAGGGAGGGACACTGAAGCTTTCTTT
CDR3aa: CASRIGTGRDTEAFF

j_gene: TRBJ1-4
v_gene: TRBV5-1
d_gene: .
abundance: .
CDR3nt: TGCGCCAGCAGCTTAGGGGGATTCAAGTCTGGGGAAAAACTGTTTTTT
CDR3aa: CASSLGGFKSGEKLFF

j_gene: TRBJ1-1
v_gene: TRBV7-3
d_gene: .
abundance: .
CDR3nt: TGTGCCAGCAGCTTTCAGGGTGGAACTGAAGCTTTCTTT
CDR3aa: CASSFQGGTEAFF

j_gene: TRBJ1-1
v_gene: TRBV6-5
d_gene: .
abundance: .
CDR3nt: TGTGCCAGCAGTCCCCAGGCTCCCAACACTGAAGCTTTCTTT
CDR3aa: CASSPQAPNTEAFF

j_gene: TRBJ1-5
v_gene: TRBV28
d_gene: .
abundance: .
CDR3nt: TGTGCCAGCAGTTCTGGGACACTGGGCAATCAGCCCCAGCATTTT
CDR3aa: CASSSGTLGNQPQHF